Presented here are 19 T cell receptor beta chains from one specimen sequenced in a study of T-cell reconstitution after alpha-beta-depleted transplantation in children. Unique molecular identifiers featured in how the TCRbeta library was prepared. TCRdb recomputed calls from the PCR reads with MiXCR, one row per CDR3 protein. The sample contains some 200,000 distinct CDR3 sequences, approximately 7% of which appear only once. This sample comprised PBMCs from the stem cell graft donor, obtained from the stem cell graft. Every receptor here comes from a human donor who donated a stem cell graft to a child with Wiskott-Aldrich syndrome.

The table lists this clonotype with a few counts. The chain has TRBV12-3 or TRBV12-4 and TRBJ1-2; the D gene is possibly TRBD1 (5 bases). V was cut by 4 bases and J by 8 bases, with 23 bases left in between. The CDR3 extends over 16 amino acids. CDR3 in amino acids: CASSSQAGTLSGGYTF. For the CDR3, the DNA is TGTGCCAGCAGTTCTCAGGCCGGGACGCTCTCCGGCGGCTACACCTTC.

The rearrangement joins TRBV4-3 to TRBJ2-1; TRBD1 aligns across 7 bases. Per germline, CDR1 LGHNA and CDR2 YSLEER. V dropped 0 bases and J dropped 4; count of bases not matched to a gene: 18. The CDR3 loop spans 20 amino acids. DNA for the CDR3: TGCGCCAGCAGCCAAGAGGAGCTTTGGCCAGGGGGTAATATTTACAATGAGCAGTTCTTC. Protein: CASSQEELWPGGNIYNEQFF.

This clonotype has a count of ten or more. The chain uses TRBV7-2 and TRBJ1-1, with a tentative D call TRBD1 (5 bases). The germline V gene has CDR1 SGHTA and CDR2 FQGNSA. This CDR3 is built from 15 residues. With 4 bases removed from V and 11 bases from J, the gap between germline ends came to 23 bases. Here the CDR3 reads CASSSRTRGGQRAFF. The CDR3 bases are TGTGCCAGCAGCTCCAGGACTCGGGGAGGACAACGGGCTTTCTTT. The complete variable domain, with remaining parts taken from reference TRBV7-2 and TRBJ1-1, reads GAGVSQSPSNKVTEKGKDVELRCDPISGHTALYWYRQSLGQGLEFLIYFQGNSAPDKSGLPSDRFSAERTGGSVSTLTIQRTQQEDSAVYLCASSSRTRGGQRAFFGQGTRLTVV.

This clonotype was detected only a few times. CDR3: CSASGTDFWVSNQPQHF. The CDR3 nucleotides are TGCAGTGCCAGTGGGACAGATTTTTGGGTGAGCAATCAGCCCCAGCATTTT. V is TRBV20-1 and J is TRBJ1-5; TRBD1 matches 7 bases. The CDR3 sequence is 17 residues long. With V trimmed by 6 bases and J by 1 base, 15 bases remained unmatched. Germline loops: CDR1 DFQATT, CDR2 SNEGSKA (reference sequence).

This clonotype was found many times. V usage is TRBV30 and J usage is TRBJ1-1; D remains unclear. The CDR3 consists of 13 residues. The germline V gene has CDR1 GTSNPN and CDR2 SVGIG (reference sequence). Between the trimmed V and J ends, which lost 3 bases and 8 bases, there was a span of 16 bases. The CDR3 spells CAWRPTPKMEAFF. In nucleotides, the CDR3 is TGTGCCTGGAGGCCAACCCCCAAGATGGAAGCTTTCTTT.

This sequence joins TRBV18 and TRBJ2-3; TRBD1 agrees at 8 bases. The germline gives CDR1 KGHSH, CDR2 LQKENI. Unmatched junction bases numbered 2, after V lost 5 bases and J lost 1 base. This CDR3 spans 14 amino acids. The CDR3 protein is CASSWGQGTDTQYF. The CDR3 DNA is TGTGCCAGCTCATGGGGACAGGGCACAGATACGCAGTATTTT.

The genes are TRBV12-3 or TRBV12-4 and TRBJ1-5; TRBD1 might be the D (5 bases). The length of the CDR3 is 15 residues. The V end was cut by 5 bases, the J end by 6 bases, with 17 bases between. The CDR3 is CASSHPNRGGQPQHF. Written as DNA, the CDR3 is TGTGCCAGCAGTCACCCAAATAGGGGCGGTCAGCCCCAGCATTTT.

This clonotype was counted at least ten times. The chain is built from TRBV5-1 and TRBJ1-1, with TRBD1 matching 7 bases. J gave up 0 bases and V 4 bases, and 6 bases lay outside the gene matches. Germline CDR1 SGHRS, CDR2 YFSETQ. CDR3 length: 15 residues. The CDR3, as DNA: TGCGCCAGCAGCGCGACAGGGCCTTTGAACACTGAAGCTTTCTTT. It is translated as CASSATGPLNTEAFF.

This clonotype came up many times. The chain has TRBV28 and TRBJ1-1; D remains ambiguous. The germline V gene has CDR1 MDHEN and CDR2 SYDVKM. The CDR3 is 13 amino acids. V lost 2 bases and J lost 1, with 5 bases in between. CDR3 residues: CASSLRPNTEAFF. In nucleotides, the CDR3 is TGTGCCAGCAGTTTAAGACCGAACACTGAAGCTTTCTTT. The full variable domain, its missing parts supplied by reference TRBV28 and TRBJ1-1, is DVKVTQSSRYLVKRTGEKVFLECVQDMDHENMFWYRQDPGLGLRLIYFSYDVKMKEKGDIPEGYSVSREKKERFSLILESASTNQTSMYLCASSLRPNTEAFFGQGTRLTVV.

This clonotype has more than one count but fewer than ten. The DNA for the CDR3 is TGTGCCACCAGCAGAGTAAGGCCTAGCGGCCTCTCTGGGGCCAACGTCCTGACTTTC. It codes for CATSRVRPSGLSGANVLTF. The rearrangement uses TRBV15 and TRBJ2-6, with TRBD2 matching over 7 bases. The germline CDR1 and CDR2 sequences are LNHNV and YYDKDF (reference sequence). Trimming removed 1 base from V and 0 bases from J; junction bases left unmatched: 9. The length of the CDR3 is 19 residues. The variable domain in full, with the rest retrieved from reference TRBV15 and TRBJ2-6, is DAMVIQNPRYQVTQFGKPVTLSCSQTLNHNVMYWYQQKSSQAPKLLFHYYDKDFNNEADTPDNFQSRRPNTSFCFLDIRSPGLGDTAMYLCATSRVRPSGLSGANVLTFGAGSRLTVL.

In this sample, this clonotype turned up many times. The chain employs TRBV29-1 and TRBJ2-2; D ambiguous. V was shortened by 3 bases and J by 4 bases, with 9 bases between the two germline ends. The CDR3 consists of 13 residues. Germline CDR1 is SQVTM and CDR2 is ANQGSEA. CDR3 sequence: CSVEIGRTGELFF. The CDR3 coding sequence is TGCAGCGTTGAGATAGGACGCACCGGGGAGCTGTTTTTT.

This clonotype appeared many times. The chain has TRBV12-3 or TRBV12-4 and TRBJ2-3; D perhaps matches TRBD2 (6 bases). The CDR3 spans 15 residues. V was trimmed by 2 bases and J by 3 bases, leaving 12 bases between them. The CDR3 DNA is TGTGCCAGCAGTTTAACGGGAGATGTAACAGATACGCAGTATTTT. Amino acid sequence: CASSLTGDVTDTQYF.

This clonotype came up many times. The chain recombines TRBV3-1 with TRBJ2-1; TRBD2 matches 13 bases. Per the germline V gene, CDR1 is LGHDT and CDR2 is YNNKEL (reference sequence). The CDR3 is 13 amino acids. Germline trimming cut 4 bases from V and 10 bases from J; bases unmatched to any gene: 1. In DNA form, the CDR3 reads TGTGCCAGCAGCCTGACTAGCGGGAGGGAGCAGTTCTTC. It translates to CASSLTSGREQFF.

This clonotype was detected only a few times. The V gene is TRBV27, the J gene TRBJ2-1; 10 bases line up with TRBD1. CDR1 MNHEY and CDR2 SMNVEV come from the germline V gene (reference sequence). V lost 8 bases and J lost 8; bases outside the gene matches: 15. The CDR3 totals 16 residues. The CDR3 region has the DNA TGTGCCAGCGCTTTACGTCGGACAGGGGGAGGGGATGAGCAGTTCTTC. This gives the protein CASALRRTGGGDEQFF.

This clonotype was detected ten times or more. The chain joins TRBV6-5 to TRBJ1-3; no clear D gene. The V and J ends lost 5 bases and 0 bases respectively, with 14 bases between them. The CDR3 has 16 amino acids. The V gene's germline CDR1 is MNHEY and CDR2 SVGAGI. DNA for the CDR3: TGTGCCAGCAGTCACCGCATCCTTTACTCTGGAAACACCATATATTTT. This gives the protein CASSHRILYSGNTIYF.

This clonotype was seen ten or more times. The rearrangement joins TRBV20-1 to TRBJ2-2, with TRBD1 identical over 8 bases. V lost 1 base, J lost 1 base, and 11 bases stayed unmatched. The germline V gene encodes CDR1 DFQATT and CDR2 SNEGSKA (reference sequence). This CDR3 region has 18 residues. CDR3 coding DNA: TGCAGTGCTAGAGTGAAAGGACAGGGAGCGATGAACACCGGGGAGCTGTTTTTT. It codes for CSARVKGQGAMNTGELFF.

There are a few counts of this clonotype. The chain combines TRBV6-1 with TRBJ2-6; D may be TRBD1 (6 bases). From germline, CDR1 is MNHNS and CDR2 SASEGT. V lost 4 bases and J lost 4, with 14 bases in between. CDR3 length equals 16 residues. CDR3 DNA sequence: TGTGCCAGCAGTGTCTTCGGGACATCCGGGGCCAACGTCCTGACTTTC. Amino acids: CASSVFGTSGANVLTF.

At least ten counts were recorded for this clonotype. The chain carries TRBV6-5 and TRBJ2-2; D is possibly TRBD1 (5 bases). CDR3 length equals 14 residues. Looked up from germline, CDR1 is MNHEY and CDR2 is SVGAGI. V lost 2 bases, J lost 5 bases, and 9 bases lay in between. The CDR3 coding sequence is TGTGCCAGCAGTTACAGGGGTAATACCGGGGAGCTGTTTTTT. Translating it yields CASSYRGNTGELFF.

This clonotype was seen ten or more times. The chain recombines TRBV24-1 with TRBJ2-1; either TRBD1 or TRBD2 may supply D (5 bases each). The CDR3 is 14 amino acids. V shed 4 bases and J shed 1 base, with 7 bases lying between them. Looked up from germline, CDR1 is KGHDR and CDR2 is SFDVKD. This chain's CDR3 is CATSEGRSYNEQFF. The CDR3, as DNA: TGTGCCACCAGTGAGGGACGGTCCTACAATGAGCAGTTCTTC.